This entry lists 9 T cell receptor beta chains sequenced from one sample in a study of early T cells in non-severe SARS-CoV-2 infection. Via MiXCR, TCRdb re-called the 5' RACE reads, giving one row per CDR3 protein. The repertoire includes tens of thousands of distinct CDR3 sequences, roughly 4.2% of them detected once, and about 4.2% sits in the top ten. The specimen was whole blood. The receptors stem from an adult who was a healthcare worker with PCR-confirmed SARS-CoV-2 infection or an uninfected control (not recorded which).

In its sample, this clonotype was seen many times. The J gene is TRBJ2-1, the V gene TRBV28; tentatively, D is TRBD2 (6 bases). The CDR3 covers 17 residues. The germline V gene has CDR1 MDHEN and CDR2 SYDVKM. Deletions cut 1 base from V and 0 bases from J, with 13 bases between. CDR3 bases: TGTGCCAGCAGTTTATTCGCGGGGCGTAGCTCCTACAATGAGCAGTTCTTC. Translating it yields CASSLFAGRSSYNEQFF.

At least ten counts were recorded for this clonotype. This rearrangement joins TRBV5-1 to TRBJ2-5; no clear D. Germline V gene lookup returns CDR1 SGHRS and CDR2 YFSETQ. The CDR3 covers 15 residues. The V gene lost 4 bases and the J gene lost 1 base, with 14 bases spanning the gap. This CDR3 is CASSASSGFQETQYF. The CDR3 DNA reads as TGCGCCAGCAGCGCCAGCTCCGGGTTCCAAGAGACCCAGTACTTC.

This clonotype came up many times. This chain joins TRBV28 and TRBJ2-2, with D perhaps matching TRBD2 (6 bases). The germline gives CDR1 MDHEN, CDR2 SYDVKM. CDR3 size: 15 residues. With 7 bases removed from V and 6 bases from J, the gap between germline ends came to 18 bases. Written as DNA, the CDR3 is TGTGCCAGCAAATATGGAGCTAGCGTTCCCGGGGAGCTGTTTTTT. Amino acid sequence: CASKYGASVPGELFF.

This clonotype was observed a handful of times. The chain has TRBV20-1 and TRBJ2-7, with 9 bases fitting TRBD2. V shed 0 bases and J 5 bases; nucleotides not matched to a gene: 11. There are 16 residues in the CDR3. Germline values: CDR1 DFQATT, CDR2 SNEGSKA (reference sequence). The CDR3 DNA reads TGCAGTGCTAGAGAAGGAGGAAGCGGGAGGTTAAACGAGCAGTACTTC. Protein sequence: CSAREGGSGRLNEQYF.

This clonotype was counted only a few times. The chain couples TRBV19 to TRBJ1-2, with a weak D call TRBD1 (5 bases). V was cut by 5 bases and J by 1 base, with 11 bases left in between. Looked up from germline, CDR1 is LNHDA and CDR2 is SQIVND (reference sequence). The CDR3 has 14 residues. CDR3 sequence: CASSERGRNYGYTF. The DNA for the CDR3 is TGTGCCAGTAGTGAGAGGGGACGTAACTATGGCTACACCTTC.

This clonotype was found a few times. V gene TRBV29-1 combines with J gene TRBJ2-4; D is undetermined. Trimming removed 4 bases at V and 2 bases at J, with 9 bases between. The CDR3 runs to 13 residues. CDR1 is SQVTM, CDR2 ANQGSEA, per germline. CDR3 loop: CSVAAVSKNIQYF. The CDR3 bases are TGCAGCGTTGCGGCGGTTTCCAAAAACATTCAGTACTTC.

There are many counts of this clonotype. The chain carries TRBV12-5 and TRBJ1-1; D unresolved. V was cut by 2 bases and J by 4 bases, with 17 bases left in between. CDR3 length equals 16 residues. The germline V gene has CDR1 LGHNT and CDR2 FRNRAP. The CDR3 protein is CASGLIVIGVTTEAFF. The CDR3 DNA is TGTGCTAGTGGTTTGATAGTTATCGGGGTCACCACTGAAGCTTTCTTT.

This chain uses TRBV20-1 with TRBJ2-1; 11 bases agree with TRBD2. This CDR3 spans 14 amino acids. V was clipped by 6 bases and J by 7 bases; unmatched bases: 8. The V gene's germline CDR1 is DFQATT and CDR2 SNEGSKA (reference sequence). Here the CDR3 reads CSARRGLAANEQFF. CDR3 DNA: TGCAGTGCCCGTCGGGGACTAGCGGCGAATGAGCAGTTCTTC.

This clonotype was seen a few times. The V call is TRBV7-7, the J call TRBJ2-2, with unresolved D. V lost 1 base and J 0 bases, leaving 3 bases between the germline ends. Per germline, CDR1 SSHAT and CDR2 FNYEAQ (reference sequence). This CDR3 region has 14 residues. CDR3 in amino acids: CASSLVANTGELFF. In DNA form, the CDR3 reads TGTGCCAGCAGCTTAGTCGCGAACACCGGGGAGCTGTTTTTT.